These 25 T cell receptor beta chains were all obtained from the same sample, sequenced in a study of blood T cell repertoires in COVID-19. Produced via immunoSEQ multiplex PCR; TCRdb's table is partial and in-frame only. The table includes roughly 500,000 clones, around nine tenths detected once. Material: PBMCs or T cells enriched from blood (not recorded which). The source of these receptors is a woman in her forties who had recovered from COVID-19.

The J gene is TRBJ2-3, the V gene TRBV6-2 or TRBV6-3, with D maybe TRBD1 (6 bases). Germline values: CDR1 MNHEY, CDR2 SVGEGT. V lost 5 bases to trimming and J lost 0 bases, with 21 bases between them. The CDR3 loop spans 18 amino acids. DNA for the CDR3: TGTGCCAGCAGTGATCGATATCCAGGGGAAATTAGCACAGATACGCAGTATTTT. Protein sequence: CASSDRYPGEISTDTQYF.

The CDR3, as DNA: TGCAGTGCTAGTAGGGGGAAAAATGAAAAACTGTTTTTT. This translates into CSASRGKNEKLFF. The chain has TRBV20-1 and TRBJ1-4; tentative D call: TRBD1 (6 bases). Trimming took off 3 bases at V and 5 bases at J, with 10 bases between the two ends. Germline values: CDR1 DFQATT, CDR2 SNEGSKA (reference sequence). The CDR3 is 13 residues long.

The V gene is TRBV10-3, the J gene TRBJ1-2, with TRBD1 matching 9 bases. With 4 bases clipped from V and 4 bases from J, the junction kept 7 bases outside the gene matches. This CDR3 has 15 amino acids. Germline-derived CDR1 and CDR2 are ENHRY and SYGVKD. The CDR3 sequence is CAISVSDRGSYGYTF. The DNA for the CDR3 is TGTGCCATCAGTGTTTCGGACAGGGGTTCCTATGGCTACACCTTC.

This chain joins TRBV25-1 and TRBJ2-2; TRBD2 aligns across 7 bases. Germline V gene data show CDR1 as MGHDK and CDR2 as SYGVNS. With 3 bases clipped from V and 4 bases from J, the junction kept 8 bases outside the gene matches. This CDR3 has 16 amino acids. The CDR3 bases are TGTGCCAGCAGTGACCCGCGACTAGCCGGCACCGGGGAGCTGTTTTTT. This translates into CASSDPRLAGTGELFF.

The V gene is TRBV15, the J gene TRBJ1-4; D not resolved. The ends were cut back, 1 base at V and 8 bases at J, with 8 bases in the middle. Germline V CDR1 and CDR2: LNHNV, YYDKDF (reference sequence). CDR3 size: 13 residues. The CDR3 DNA reads as TGTGCCACCAGCAGAGGAGGTAACGAAAAACTGTTTTTT. Encoded protein: CATSRGGNEKLFF.

The chain is built from TRBV27 and TRBJ2-7, with TRBD2 matching 8 bases. CDR3 length equals 15 residues. In germline, CDR1 is MNHEY, CDR2 SMNVEV (reference sequence). V lost 6 bases to trimming and J lost 1 base; unmatched junction nucleotides: 8. As DNA, the CDR3 is TGTGCCAGCAGCCACGCGGGGGGCAAATCCTACGAGCAGTACTTC. Translated, it gives CASSHAGGKSYEQYF.

The chain has TRBV20-1 and TRBJ1-3; a weak D match, TRBD1 (5 bases). The CDR3 contains 14 residues. V was pared by 3 bases and J by 2 bases, with 11 bases between. Per the germline V gene, CDR1 is DFQATT and CDR2 is SNEGSKA (reference sequence). CDR3 loop: CSASGAGAGNTIYF. CDR3 sequence (DNA): TGCAGTGCTAGTGGGGCGGGGGCTGGAAACACCATATATTTT.

The count of this clone is one. The gene calls are TRBV11-2 and TRBJ1-2; D is possibly TRBD1 (6 bases). The CDR3 is made up of 15 amino acids. Looked up from germline, CDR1 is SGHAT and CDR2 is FQNNGV. V lost 1 base and J 5 bases, leaving 14 bases between the germline ends. CDR3 in amino acids: CASSLGTYRDYGYTF. CDR3 DNA: TGTGCCAGCAGCTTAGGGACCTACAGGGATTATGGCTACACCTTC.

CDR3 amino acids: CASSSTAGGRSQPQHF. The DNA of the CDR3 is TGTGCCAGCAGTTCCACCGCTGGGGGCAGGTCTCAGCCCCAGCATTTT. The gene calls are TRBV7-8 and TRBJ1-5, with D possibly matching TRBD1 (6 bases). The germline V gene has CDR1 SGHVS and CDR2 FQNEAQ. The CDR3 spans 16 residues. Trimming cost V 6 bases and J 6 bases, with 21 bases left between them.

The chain employs TRBV27 and TRBJ2-1; the match to TRBD1 covers 10 bases. The CDR3 is made up of 16 amino acids. The V segment lost 5 bases and the J segment 6 bases; nucleotides outside the gene matches: 10. Germline-derived CDR1 and CDR2 are MNHEY and SMNVEV (reference sequence). The CDR3 sequence is CASSAYGTGVPNEQFF. The CDR3 bases are TGTGCCAGCAGTGCCTACGGGACAGGGGTACCCAATGAGCAGTTCTTC.

V usage is TRBV2 and J usage is TRBJ2-1; D perhaps matches TRBD1 (5 bases). This CDR3 contains 13 residues. Germline CDR1 is SNHLY and CDR2 is FYNNEI. V was clipped by 10 bases and J by 5 bases, with 15 bases between them. The CDR3 region has the DNA TGTGCCATGGGGCAGGCCTGGGACAATGAGCAGTTCTTC. It specifies CAMGQAWDNEQFF.

This chain connects TRBV9 to TRBJ2-1, with 9 bases lining up with TRBD1. This CDR3 is 14 amino acids long. V lost 4 bases and J lost 9; bases outside the gene matches: 8. CDR1 is SGDLS, CDR2 YYNGEE, per germline. CDR3 DNA: TGTGCCAGCAGCAGGGACAGGGATCTCGGTGAGCAGTTCTTC. This encodes CASSRDRDLGEQFF.

The chain is built from TRBV3-1 (or the pseudogene TRBV3-2) and TRBJ2-5; 9 nucleotides align to TRBD2. This CDR3 comprises 16 residues. V shed 10 bases and J 5 bases; nucleotides not matched to a gene: 17. Germline V gene data show CDR1 as LGHDT and CDR2 as YNNKEL (reference sequence). CDR3 DNA sequence: TGTGCCACAAAAGGTGGGCGGGAGGGCCCAGGGGAGACCCAGTACTTC. Translating it yields CATKGGREGPGETQYF.

This clone appeared a few times. This chain uses TRBV7-8 with TRBJ1-1; 7 nucleotides line up with TRBD1. CDR1 is SGHVS, CDR2 FQNEAQ, per germline. This CDR3 comprises 15 residues. V lost 5 bases and J lost 4; bases outside the gene matches: 10. DNA for the CDR3: TGTGCCAGCAGCCCAAGAACAGGGGACTCCACTGAAGCTTTCTTT. It codes for CASSPRTGDSTEAFF.

The chain uses TRBV19 and TRBJ2-7; D is uncertain. The CDR3 is made up of 14 amino acids. Deletions cut 5 bases from V and 4 bases from J, with 15 bases between. From germline, CDR1 is LNHDA and CDR2 SQIVND (reference sequence). The DNA for the CDR3 is TGTGCCAGTAGTCTAGGTCCGGGTCCGTACGAGCAGTACTTC. Its protein product is CASSLGPGPYEQYF.

V and J are TRBV11-3 and TRBJ2-1; 8 nucleotides align to TRBD2. The J segment lost 4 bases and the V segment lost 5 bases, leaving 7 bases of the junction unmatched. The CDR3 contains 15 residues. Germline CDR1 is SGHNT and CDR2 is YENEEA. For the CDR3, the DNA is TGTGCCAGCAGCCATGCCAGCGGGAGTTACAATGAGCAGTTCTTC. It is translated as CASSHASGSYNEQFF.

The chain joins TRBV24-1 to TRBJ2-2; 9 bases align to TRBD1. The germline V gene has CDR1 KGHDR and CDR2 SFDVKD. The CDR3 is made up of 15 amino acids. J gave up 6 bases and V 5 bases, and 6 bases lay outside the gene matches. The CDR3 loop reads CATSAGTGLAGELFF. As DNA, the CDR3 is TGTGCCACCAGTGCCGGGACAGGGTTGGCCGGGGAGCTGTTTTTT.

The rearrangement links TRBV5-1 to TRBJ1-2; D is unresolved. CDR1 SGHRS and CDR2 YFSETQ come from the germline V gene. This CDR3 comprises 13 residues. Deletions cut 4 bases from V and 6 bases from J, with 13 bases between. CDR3 DNA sequence: TGCGCCAGCAGCCCCGGGGTAAACGATGGCTACACCTTC. Amino acids: CASSPGVNDGYTF.

The V call is TRBV12-3 or TRBV12-4, the J call TRBJ1-2; a weak D match, TRBD1 (5 bases). CDR3 length equals 12 residues. V gave up 3 bases and J gave up 5 bases, with 7 bases separating them. The CDR3 here is CASSFPGYGYTF. The CDR3 nucleotides are TGTGCCAGCAGTTTCCCAGGGTATGGCTACACCTTC.

On this clone itself: Other DNA sequences from this sample encode an identical CDR3 as well. This chain links TRBV11-2 with TRBJ2-7, with 7 bases lining up with TRBD1. Trimming removed 1 base from V and 2 bases from J; junction bases left unmatched: 5. The CDR3 length is 15 residues. Germline V gives CDR1 SGHAT, CDR2 FQNNGV. The CDR3 DNA is TGTGCCAGCAGCTTAGGGGACAGCTCTACCTACGAGCAGTACTTC. Residues: CASSLGDSSTYEQYF.

J is TRBJ1-6 and V is TRBV11-2, with 8 bases aligning to TRBD1. The CDR3 runs 16 residues. The ends lost 5 bases at V and 5 bases at J; junction bases unmatched: 8. The germline V gene has CDR1 SGHAT and CDR2 FQNNGV. Written as DNA, the CDR3 is TGTGCCAGCAGCCGGAACCAGGGGGCAGATAATTCACCCCTCCACTTT. It specifies CASSRNQGADNSPLHF.

The chain is built from TRBV4-1 and TRBJ2-3, with TRBD2 matching 7 bases. The CDR3 covers 17 residues. V was clipped by 4 bases and J by 0 bases; unmatched bases: 10. The germline CDR1 and CDR2 sequences are MGHRA and YSYEKL. CDR3 residues: CASSRSPGGTSTDTQYF. The CDR3 coding sequence is TGCGCCAGCAGCCGGAGCCCGGGAGGCACTAGCACAGATACGCAGTATTTT.

The rearrangement links TRBV6-2 or TRBV6-3 to TRBJ2-7, with 9 bases that match TRBD2. The CDR3 length is 17 residues. Germline CDR1 MNHEY, CDR2 SVGEGT. J gave up 4 bases and V 5 bases, and 15 bases lay outside the gene matches. DNA of the CDR3: TGTGCCAGCAGTCACCTAAACCCTTATAGCGGGAGTTACGAGCAGTACTTC. This translates into CASSHLNPYSGSYEQYF.

The gene calls are TRBV5-1 and TRBJ1-3, with no clear D. V was cut by 5 bases and J by 0 bases, with 6 bases left in between. From germline, CDR1 is SGHRS and CDR2 YFSETQ. The CDR3 is 13 residues long. The CDR3 coding sequence is TGCGCCAGCAGAGAGAGCTCTGGAAACACCATATATTTT. Translated, it gives CASRESSGNTIYF.

V gene TRBV6-2 or TRBV6-3 combines with J gene TRBJ1-2; D is unresolved. V was pared by 5 bases and J by 3 bases, with 13 bases between. The CDR3 runs to 14 residues. CDR1 MNHEY and CDR2 SVGEGT come from the germline V gene. CDR3 bases: TGTGCCAGCAGTGTACTCGTCCGAGACTATGGCTACACCTTC. Translation: CASSVLVRDYGYTF.